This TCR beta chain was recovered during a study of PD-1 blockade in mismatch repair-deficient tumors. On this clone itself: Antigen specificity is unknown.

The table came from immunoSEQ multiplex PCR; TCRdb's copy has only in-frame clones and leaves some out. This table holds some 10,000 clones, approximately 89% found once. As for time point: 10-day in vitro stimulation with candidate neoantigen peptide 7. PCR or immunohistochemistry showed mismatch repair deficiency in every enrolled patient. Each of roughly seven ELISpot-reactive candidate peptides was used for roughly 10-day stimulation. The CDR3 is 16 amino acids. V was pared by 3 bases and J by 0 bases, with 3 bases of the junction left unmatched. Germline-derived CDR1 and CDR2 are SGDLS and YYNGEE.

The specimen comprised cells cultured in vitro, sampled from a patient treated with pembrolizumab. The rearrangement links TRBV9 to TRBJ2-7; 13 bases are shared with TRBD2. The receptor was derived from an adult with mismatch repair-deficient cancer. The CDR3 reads CASSEGLAGSSYEQYF. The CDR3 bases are TGTGCCAGCAGCGAGGGACTAGCGGGGAGCTCCTACGAGCAGTACTTC.